Following are 17 T cell receptor beta chains from one sample sequenced in a study of immune evolution from preneoplasia to lung adenocarcinoma. The protocol was immunoSEQ multiplex PCR, while the TCRdb copy is restricted to in-frame clones and leaves out a portion. The repertoire holds thousands of clones, with around four fifths as singletons. The sample comprised FFPE adjacent normal lung tissue. The receptors originated from a person aged 70 to 79 with lung adenocarcinoma.

V gene TRBV10-3 combines with J gene TRBJ2-5; TRBD1 aligns across 7 bases. Germline CDR1 ENHRY, CDR2 SYGVKD. V dropped 6 bases and J dropped 10; count of bases not matched to a gene: 8. This CDR3 region has 12 residues. The CDR3 DNA follows: TGTGCCATCAGCCCTGACAGGGCGTACCAGTACTTC. This encodes CAISPDRAYQYF.

This clone showed up just once. V usage is TRBV30 and J usage is TRBJ1-2, with D possibly matching TRBD1 (5 bases). The CDR3 is made up of 13 amino acids. Trimming stripped 3 bases from V and 0 bases from J, with 8 bases between. Germline CDR1 is GTSNPN and CDR2 is SVGIG (reference sequence). CDR3 in amino acids: CAWRQAANYGYTF. The DNA of the CDR3 is TGTGCCTGGAGACAGGCTGCTAACTATGGCTACACCTTC.

This clone was seen only once. The rearrangement joins TRBV5-1 to TRBJ2-3; no clear D. V was shortened by 0 bases and J by 2 bases, with 13 bases between the two germline ends. The V gene's germline CDR1 is SGHRS and CDR2 YFSETQ. This CDR3 contains 16 residues. CDR3 amino acids: CASSLVKRTFTDTQYF. The DNA for the CDR3 is TGCGCCAGCAGCTTGGTTAAACGGACGTTCACAGATACGCAGTATTTT.

The chain couples TRBV27 to TRBJ2-5, with D possibly TRBD2 on 6 matching bases. This CDR3 comprises 16 residues. Trimming pared 0 bases from V and 4 bases from J, leaving 15 bases between. The germline V gene encodes CDR1 MNHEY and CDR2 SMNVEV (reference sequence). The CDR3 loop is CASSLSPASGVETQYF. Here the CDR3 DNA reads TGTGCCAGCAGTTTATCTCCGGCCTCGGGGGTAGAGACCCAGTACTTC.

This clone was counted between two and nine times. The chain links TRBV27 to TRBJ1-4, with D perhaps matching TRBD1 (5 bases). CDR1 is MNHEY, CDR2 SMNVEV, per germline (reference sequence). Deletions cut 8 bases from V and 0 bases from J, with 13 bases between. CDR3 length equals 15 residues. In nucleotides, the CDR3 is TGTGCCAGCCGGGTGGGGGAAGCAACTAATGAAAAACTGTTTTTT. It translates to CASRVGEATNEKLFF.

The chain couples TRBV18 to TRBJ1-5; no clear D gene. The V end lost 4 bases, the J end lost 7 bases, and 20 bases lay between the germline ends. CDR1 KGHSH and CDR2 LQKENI come from the germline V gene. CDR3 length: 16 residues. CDR3 loop: CASSLSGTPASQPQHF. The CDR3 DNA reads TGTGCCAGCTCACTCTCCGGTACTCCCGCCTCCCAGCCCCAGCATTTT.

The chain is built from TRBV6-1 and TRBJ2-7; D may be TRBD2 (5 bases). V lost 2 bases, J lost 2 bases, and 10 bases lay in between. Germline CDR1 and CDR2: MNHNS and SASEGT. This CDR3 is built from 14 residues. CDR3 region: CASSENTGTYEQYF. The CDR3 DNA follows: TGTGCCAGCAGTGAAAATACGGGGACCTACGAGCAGTACTTC.

The chain carries TRBV30 and TRBJ2-7; D remains unclear. The V gene's germline CDR1 is GTSNPN and CDR2 SVGIG (reference sequence). The length of the CDR3 is 14 residues. The V gene lost 0 bases and the J gene lost 6 bases, with 15 bases spanning the gap. The DNA of the CDR3 is TGTGCCTGGAGTGTGGTTGGACGGCCAGTCGAGCAGTACTTC. This encodes CAWSVVGRPVEQYF.

Only a few counts were recorded for this clone. The V and J genes are TRBV28 and TRBJ1-4, with D perhaps matching TRBD1 (6 bases). Germline CDR1 and CDR2: MDHEN and SYDVKM. The CDR3 is made up of 16 amino acids. V lost 4 bases and J 3 bases, leaving 15 bases between the germline ends. CDR3 in DNA: TGTGCCAGCAGTTCCCCTACAGGGTCCTCTAATGAAAAACTGTTTTTT. Protein product: CASSSPTGSSNEKLFF.

The genes are TRBV6-4 and TRBJ2-1; 8 nucleotides agree with TRBD2. V lost 3 bases and J lost 12; bases outside the gene matches: 7. Looked up from germline, CDR1 is MRHNA and CDR2 is SNTAGT. The length of the CDR3 is 13 residues. CDR3 region: CASSEKRESRQFF. The CDR3 DNA reads as TGTGCCAGCAGTGAGAAGCGGGAGTCCAGGCAGTTCTTC.

The gene calls are TRBV5-1 and TRBJ2-1; maybe TRBD2 (6 bases). CDR1 is SGHRS and CDR2 is YFSETQ in the germline V gene. The CDR3 extends over 15 amino acids. Between the trimmed V and J ends, which lost 1 base and 4 bases, there was a span of 12 bases. The CDR3 region has the DNA TGCGCCAGCAGCTTGCGAGCGGGTAAATACAATGAGCAGTTCTTC. Its protein is CASSLRAGKYNEQFF.

The chain employs TRBV29-1 and TRBJ1-1, with unresolved D. Germline assignment: CDR1 SQVTM and CDR2 ANQGSEA. The CDR3 totals 13 residues. Trimming took off 4 bases at V and 6 bases at J, with 15 bases between the two ends. For the CDR3, the DNA is TGCAGCGTTGTTTTAACGGATGGTTCTGAAGCTTTCTTT. Translating gives CSVVLTDGSEAFF.

The J gene is TRBJ1-4, the V gene TRBV6-1, with D possibly TRBD1 on 6 matching bases. The CDR3 is 15 residues long. V was shortened by 7 bases and J by 7 bases, with 19 bases between the two germline ends. Germline V gene lookup returns CDR1 MNHNS and CDR2 SASEGT. The CDR3 DNA sequence: TGTGCCAGCATCGGGACACCCGACGGCATTGAAAAACTGTTTTTT. Translating gives CASIGTPDGIEKLFF.

The chain employs TRBV18 and TRBJ2-7, with D tentatively TRBD1 (5 bases). Germline CDR1 KGHSH, CDR2 LQKENI. The CDR3 consists of 13 residues. Trimming removed 3 bases from V and 5 bases from J, with 11 bases in between. The CDR3 protein is CASSPSRVHEQYF. The CDR3 DNA reads TGTGCCAGCTCACCTTCCAGGGTCCACGAGCAGTACTTC.

J is TRBJ1-1 and V is TRBV28; D is unresolved. CDR1 is MDHEN and CDR2 is SYDVKM in the germline V gene. V was trimmed by 7 bases and J by 7 bases, leaving 13 bases between them. CDR3 length: 12 amino acids. CDR3 sequence reads: CASTLNGFEAFF. The CDR3 coding sequence is TGTGCCAGCACCTTAAACGGGTTTGAAGCTTTCTTT.

This sequence joins TRBV7-9 and TRBJ2-7; 12 nucleotides align to TRBD1. The J segment lost 6 bases and the V segment lost 1 base, leaving 4 bases of the junction unmatched. In germline, CDR1 is SEHNR, CDR2 FQNEAQ (reference sequence). The CDR3 runs to 15 residues. The CDR3 DNA reads as TGTGCCAGCAGCTTAGAGGGACAGGGGGCAGTCGAGCAGTACTTC. Residues: CASSLEGQGAVEQYF.

The chain is built from TRBV5-6 and TRBJ2-7; D may be TRBD1 or TRBD2 (5 bases each). The CDR3 covers 15 residues. Germline-derived CDR1 and CDR2 are SGHDT and YYEEEE. The ends were cut back, 0 bases at V and 1 base at J, with 11 bases in the middle. The CDR3 sequence: CASSLEVGTSYEQYF. The DNA of the CDR3 is TGTGCCAGCAGCTTGGAAGTTGGGACGTCCTACGAGCAGTACTTC.